What follows is one T cell receptor (beta chain) and its context. The assay was immunoSEQ multiplex PCR, and TCRdb's table has in-frame clones only and misses some. The profile covers fewer than 120,000 clones, with about 90% appearing a single time and 4.5% to 5% taken by the ten largest. This sample stems from a study of blood T cell repertoires in COVID-19. Overall study: Sample material is recorded as cDNA or gDNA derived from T cells, B-cell-depleted T cells, or PBMCs.

The ends lost 0 bases at V and 3 bases at J; junction bases unmatched: 6. CDR3 length equals 17 residues. Germline V gene data show CDR1 as SGHRS and CDR2 as YFSETQ. The rearrangement uses TRBV5-1 and TRBJ2-1; 10 positions agree with TRBD2. The sequence derives from a human donor in a cohort sampled during active COVID-19. Sequences were obtained from peripheral blood. The CDR3 region has the DNA TGCGCCAGCAGCTTGGCCAGGACTAGCGGCTTCTACAATGAGCAGTTCTTC. Amino acids: CASSLARTSGFYNEQFF.